These T cell receptor beta chains were read from a single sample in a study of shared clonotypes between healthy human individuals. Using immunoSEQ multiplex PCR, the repertoire was profiled, and TCRdb retains in-frame clones only, with some absent. The sample includes about 2 million clones, about 95% of them seen just once. Sequenced material: naive CD8+ T cells sorted from blood. Receptor source: a man aged 18 to 29 in good health. Each CDR3 is given with its conserved first and last residue. The order of the fields is J gene, D gene, V gene, clone size, CDR3 protein, CDR3 DNA. D genes are given only for firm matches. Only some rows state a clone size, as once, few, many or a class for expanded clones.

TRBJ1-3 - TRBV4-1 few CASSPIPGGLGHTIYF TGCGCCAGCAGCCCTATACCCGGGGGGCTAGGGCACACCATATATTTT
TRBJ2-7 - TRBV6-1 - CASSSRTFFYEQYF TGTGCCAGCAGTTCTCGGACATTTTTCTACGAGCAGTACTTC
TRBJ2-5 TRBD2 TRBV5-1 - CASSSRGSGGGETQYF TGCGCCAGCAGCTCACGGGGCAGCGGGGGCGGAGAGACCCAGTACTTC
TRBJ2-5 TRBD2 TRBV28 - CASSWGLAGGEETQYF TGTGCCAGCAGTTGGGGACTAGCGGGGGGTGAAGAGACCCAGTACTTC
TRBJ1-2 TRBD1 TRBV4-1 - CASSQEKGTGAGVYGYTF TGCGCCAGCAGCCAAGAGAAAGGGACAGGGGCTGGCGTCTATGGCTACACCTTC
TRBJ2-3 - TRBV2 - CASKEGGITDTQYF TGTGCCAGCAAGGAGGGCGGGATAACAGATACGCAGTATTTT
TRBJ1-1 - TRBV5-6 - CASSLAGTYTEAFF TGTGCCAGCAGCTTGGCAGGCACTTACACTGAAGCTTTCTTT
TRBJ1-1 - TRBV19 - CASSLLGNTEAFF TGTGCCAGTAGTCTTCTCGGGAACACTGAAGCTTTCTTT
TRBJ2-7 - TRBV7-8 - CASSLVGNEQYF TGTGCCAGCAGCTTAGTAGGCAACGAGCAGTACTTC
TRBJ2-2 - TRBV7-8 - CASSLTANTGELFF TGTGCCAGCAGCTTAACGGCGAACACCGGGGAGCTGTTTTTT
TRBJ2-7 TRBD1 TRBV7-6 - CASSLGTGHEQYF TGTGCCAGCAGCTTGGGGACAGGCCACGAGCAGTACTTC
TRBJ2-7 - TRBV7-6 - CASSLGAGSPTRYAYEQYF TGTGCCAGCAGCTTAGGGGCGGGATCTCCTACCAGGTACGCCTACGAGCAGTACTTC
TRBJ2-7 - TRBV7-9 - CASSFPSDEQYF TGTGCCAGCAGCTTTCCTAGCGACGAGCAGTACTTC